The 15 T cell receptor beta chains below come from one sample, sequenced in a study of T cell responses to AZD1222 COVID-19 vaccine. The assay was immunoSEQ multiplex PCR, and TCRdb's table has in-frame clones only and misses some. The sample has fewer than 150,000 clones, approximately 94% seen once; the top ten hold around 5.4%. The sequencing used peripheral blood, collected on day 0 of AZD1222 vaccination. Source of these receptors: an adult in good health.

This clone occurred a few times. The chain has TRBV6-6 and TRBJ2-7, with D perhaps being TRBD1 or TRBD2 (5 bases each). The CDR3 sequence is 14 residues long. Trimming left V 5 bases short and J 9 bases short, with 20 bases between. Germline CDR1 MNHNY, CDR2 SVGAGI (reference sequence). In DNA, the CDR3 is TGTGCCAGCAGTCCTTCCGAAGGGACCCCAGGGCAGTACTTC. Translation gives CASSPSEGTPGQYF.

On this clone itself: One end of the junction varies from germline; a read error may be responsible. The CDR3 reads CASSSPPGTPFF. DNA of the CDR3: TGTGCCAGTAGTTCCCCCCCCGGGACCCCGTTCTTC. The chain joins TRBV19 to TRBJ2-7; D may match TRBD1 or TRBD2 (5 bases each). The CDR3 sequence is 12 residues long. The germline gives CDR1 LNHDA, CDR2 SQIVND (reference sequence).

The rearrangement joins TRBV10-2 to TRBJ2-7; 12 bases map to TRBD2. Germline V gene data show CDR1 as WSHSY and CDR2 as SAAADI. This CDR3 has 15 residues. The V segment lost 4 bases and the J segment 2 bases; nucleotides outside the gene matches: 3. For the CDR3, the DNA is TGCGCCAGCAGTGCACTAGCGGGAGGCGCCTACGAGCAGTACTTC. Amino acid sequence: CASSALAGGAYEQYF.

The rearrangement uses TRBV5-1 and TRBJ2-2; D gene unclear. The germline gives CDR1 SGHRS, CDR2 YFSETQ. V lost 4 bases to trimming and J lost 6 bases, with 10 bases between them. The CDR3 is 13 amino acids. CDR3 sequence reads: CASSPPSSGELFF. CDR3 DNA sequence: TGCGCCAGCAGCCCTCCGAGTTCCGGGGAGCTGTTTTTT. Full variable domain (missing parts from reference TRBV5-1 and TRBJ2-2): KAGVTQTPRYLIKTRGQQVTLSCSPISGHRSVSWYQQTPGQGLQFLFEYFSETQRNKGNFPGRFSGRQFSNSRSEMNVSTLELGDSALYLCASSPPSSGELFFGEGSRLTVL.

On this clone: The junction differs from germline at one of its ends, possibly a read error. The genes are TRBV20-1 and TRBJ1-2; D gene ambiguous. The germline CDR1 and CDR2 sequences are DFQATT and SNEGSKA (reference sequence). CDR3 length: 11 residues. The CDR3 is CSAGDAGGYTF. The CDR3 DNA sequence: TGCAGTGCTGGAGACGCGGGTGGCTACACCTTC.

The chain is built from TRBV7-3 and TRBJ2-3; TRBD1 matches 8 bases. The CDR3 consists of 14 residues. Germline CDR1 reads SGHTA; CDR2 reads FQGTGA. Unmatched junction bases numbered 1, after V lost 4 bases and J lost 1 base. CDR3 in DNA: TGTGCCAGCAGCTACAGGGGGGGCACAGATACGCAGTATTTT. It codes for CASSYRGGTDTQYF.

The gene calls are TRBV11-2 and TRBJ2-5, with 8 bases lining up with TRBD2. Germline V gene sequence: CDR1 SGHAT, CDR2 FQNNGV. J was trimmed by 2 bases and V by 5 bases; bases with no gene match: 7. The CDR3 is 15 residues long. The CDR3 coding sequence is TGTGCCAGCAGCAAGACTAGCGAGGAACAAGAGACCCAGTACTTC. Its translation: CASSKTSEEQETQYF.

This clone was found once. The chain combines TRBV6-5 with TRBJ2-7; D is undetermined. The CDR3 extends over 15 amino acids. V lost 0 bases to trimming and J lost 3 bases, with 12 bases between them. Per the germline V gene, CDR1 is MNHEY and CDR2 is SVGAGI. CDR3 amino acids: CASSYSAGRSYEQYF. CDR3 DNA: TGTGCCAGCAGTTACTCAGCTGGCCGGAGCTACGAGCAGTACTTC.

This clone has just one count. The chain joins TRBV12-5 to TRBJ1-4; D gene ambiguous. This CDR3 is built from 15 residues. Per the germline V gene, CDR1 is LGHNT and CDR2 is FRNRAP. The V and J ends lost 4 bases and 0 bases respectively, with 9 bases between them. The DNA of the CDR3 is TGTGCTAGTGGTTCTACGGAGCCAACTAATGAAAAACTGTTTTTT. Residues: CASGSTEPTNEKLFF.

The chain combines TRBV27 with TRBJ2-5; a weak D match, TRBD2 (6 bases). Germline CDR1 is MNHEY and CDR2 is SMNVEV (reference sequence). Trimming shortened V by 6 bases and J by 10 bases, and 18 bases separated the two germline ends. This CDR3 has 13 amino acids. The CDR3 protein is CASSKRRDEVQYF. The CDR3 DNA follows: TGTGCCAGCAGCAAACGGAGGGATGAGGTCCAGTACTTC.

CDR3 protein: CASRSPGTGSGNTIYF. The CDR3 nucleotides are TGTGCCAGTAGATCTCCCGGGACAGGGAGTGGAAACACCATATATTTT. V usage is TRBV19 and J usage is TRBJ1-3, with 9 bases identical to TRBD1. Germline CDR1 is LNHDA and CDR2 is SQIVND (reference sequence). J gave up 3 bases and V 6 bases, and 9 bases lay outside the gene matches. The CDR3 loop spans 16 amino acids.

The V and J genes are TRBV12-1 and TRBJ2-2; TRBD2, the table's D call, lacks a check against the DNA. TRBV12-1 is assigned pseudogene status. The CDR3 extends over 18 amino acids. The CDR3: CASSFAQVAGDLTGELFF. For the CDR3, the DNA is TGTGCCAGCAGCTTTGCGCAAGTCGCGGGAGATCTCACCGGGGAGCTGTTTTTT.

The CDR3 DNA reads as TGTGCCAGCAGGGCCGGGACTGCCACTTACGAGCAGTACTTC. Protein: CASRAGTATYEQYF. The chain combines TRBV2 with TRBJ2-7, with D possibly matching TRBD2 (6 bases). The CDR3 has 14 amino acids. The V and J ends lost 6 bases and 4 bases respectively, with 16 bases between them. Germline values: CDR1 SNHLY, CDR2 FYNNEI.

This clone was observed a handful of times. V usage is TRBV5-1 and J usage is TRBJ1-4; D unclear. The CDR3 is 17 residues long. The germline CDR1 and CDR2 sequences are SGHRS and YFSETQ. V was shortened by 3 bases and J by 3 bases, with 18 bases between the two germline ends. DNA for the CDR3: TGCGCCAGCAGCTCCCATGAGAGGGATTGGCCTAATGAAAAACTGTTTTTT. Its translation: CASSSHERDWPNEKLFF.

As regards this clone: This same CDR3 is encoded by further DNA sequences in the sample. The V call is TRBV7-2, the J call TRBJ1-2, with no clear D. CDR3 length: 11 residues. Germline values: CDR1 SGHTA, CDR2 FQGNSA. The V end was cut by 6 bases, the J end by 0 bases, with 2 bases between. CDR3 region: CASSSNYGYTF. The CDR3 region has the DNA TGTGCCAGCAGTTCTAACTATGGCTACACCTTC.